This is a list of T cell receptor beta chains from one sample in a study of blood T cells in healthy people across ages. TCRdb called the 5' RACE reads again in MiXCR, with one record for every CDR3 protein. The repertoire includes about 1.1 million distinct CDR3 sequences, roughly two fifths of them detected once, and approximately 14% sits in the top ten. Sequencing used blood. The receptor set was obtained from a man aged 18 to 35 in good health. The CDR3 runs from the conserved cysteine through the conserved F or W. D genes are given only for firm matches. Rows give clone size only sometimes, using once, few, many, or a class for an expanded clone.

j_gene: TRBJ1-4
d_gene: NA
v_gene: TRBV10-3
abundance: NA
CDR3nt: TGTGCCATCGGTGAGTCGAGACAGGAGAATGAAAAACTGTTTTTT
CDR3aa: CAIGESRQENEKLFF

j_gene: TRBJ2-5
d_gene: TRBD1
v_gene: TRBV7-3
abundance: NA
CDR3nt: TGTGCCAGCAGCCCAAGGGACAGCCCTAATGAGCAGTACTTC
CDR3aa: CASSPRDSPNEQYF

j_gene: TRBJ1-1
d_gene: NA
v_gene: TRBV9
abundance: few
CDR3nt: TGTGCCAGCAGCGTAGACTGGACCCGGGAAGCTTTCTTT
CDR3aa: CASSVDWTREAFF

j_gene: TRBJ2-1
d_gene: NA
v_gene: TRBV7-9
abundance: few
CDR3nt: TGTGCCAGCAGCCCCCAGGAGGGGGCTATCAATGAGCAGTTCTTC
CDR3aa: CASSPQEGAINEQFF

j_gene: TRBJ1-2
d_gene: NA
v_gene: TRBV14
abundance: few
CDR3nt: TGTGCCAGCAGCCAATACAGAAACTATGGCTACACCTTC
CDR3aa: CASSQYRNYGYTF

j_gene: TRBJ1-6
d_gene: NA
v_gene: TRBV9
abundance: NA
CDR3nt: TGTGCCAGCAGCGTAGGCACGGCCTCACCCCTCCACTTT
CDR3aa: CASSVGTASPLHF

j_gene: TRBJ2-1
d_gene: NA
v_gene: TRBV20-1
abundance: few
CDR3nt: TGCAGTGCTAGAGTATTGAGGGCAAGCTCCTACAATGAGCAGTTCTTC
CDR3aa: CSARVLRASSYNEQFF

j_gene: TRBJ2-5
d_gene: NA
v_gene: TRBV7-2
abundance: NA
CDR3nt: TGTGCCAGCAGCTTATCGACCCGGGACAAGCAGTACTTC
CDR3aa: CASSLSTRDKQYF

j_gene: TRBJ1-1
d_gene: NA
v_gene: TRBV2
abundance: NA
CDR3nt: TGTGCCAGCAGTGAGTGGACCGAGGAGAACACTGAAGCTTTCTTT
CDR3aa: CASSEWTEENTEAFF

j_gene: TRBJ2-1
d_gene: NA
v_gene: TRBV7-2
abundance: NA
CDR3nt: TGTGCCAGCAGCTTAGCTACAGAGGGCTCCTACAATGAGCAGTTCTTC
CDR3aa: CASSLATEGSYNEQFF

j_gene: TRBJ2-3
d_gene: NA
v_gene: TRBV10-3
abundance: NA
CDR3nt: TGTGCCATCAGCGAGTTTCGTCTAAGGCAGGTGACAGATACGCAGTATTTT
CDR3aa: CAISEFRLRQVTDTQYF

j_gene: TRBJ1-1
d_gene: TRBD1
v_gene: TRBV9
abundance: NA
CDR3nt: TGTGCCAGCAGCAAAAAGCAGGGGGCCACTGAAGCTTTCTTT
CDR3aa: CASSKKQGATEAFF

j_gene: TRBJ1-1
d_gene: NA
v_gene: TRBV5-4
abundance: few
CDR3nt: TGTGCCAGCAGCTTTTATCCATCGAACACTGAAGCTTTCTTT
CDR3aa: CASSFYPSNTEAFF

j_gene: TRBJ2-1
d_gene: TRBD2
v_gene: TRBV29-1
abundance: NA
CDR3nt: TGCAGCGGGGGACTAGTCAATGAGCAGTTCTTC
CDR3aa: CSGGLVNEQFF

j_gene: TRBJ2-4
d_gene: TRBD2
v_gene: TRBV10-3
abundance: NA
CDR3nt: TGTGCCATCAGCGAGGGGAGGTCCGAACGGGGAGGGCAGTACTTC
CDR3aa: CAISEGRSERGGQYF

j_gene: TRBJ2-3
d_gene: NA
v_gene: TRBV5-4
abundance: once
CDR3nt: TGTGCCAGCAGCCACTTACTCACAGATACGCAGTATTTT
CDR3aa: CASSHLLTDTQYF

j_gene: TRBJ1-1
d_gene: NA
v_gene: TRBV9
abundance: NA
CDR3nt: TGTGCCAGCAGCGTAGTGGGTAAGGGGGTCTCCACTGAAGCTTTCTTT
CDR3aa: CASSVVGKGVSTEAFF

j_gene: TRBJ2-4
d_gene: TRBD2
v_gene: TRBV6-4
abundance: few
CDR3nt: TGTGCCAGCAGTGAACTAGCGGGGGGGCCCAATGAGCAGTACTTC
CDR3aa: CASSELAGGPNEQYF

j_gene: TRBJ2-1
d_gene: TRBD1
v_gene: TRBV20-1
abundance: NA
CDR3nt: TGCAGCGTTGAGGGGGGACAGGGGTTCGATGAGCAGTTCTTC
CDR3aa: CSVEGGQGFDEQFF